This TCR beta chain was sequenced for a study of blood T cell repertoires in COVID-19. On the study more broadly: Acute and convalescent COVID-19 specimens originated in the United States, Italy and Spain. T cells, B-cell-depleted T cells, or PBMCs supplied cDNA or gDNA.

This clone was counted a few times. In the source study's methods: Nucleated cell counts were estimated from reference gene primer amplification. Here immunoSEQ multiplex PCR was the method, and the copy in TCRdb shows in-frame clones only, minus some. Clone size and V and J calls were adopted from that table, with D and trimming inferred from the DNA. The sample lists tens of thousands of clones, about 90% occurring once. CDR3 length: 14 amino acids. The germline CDR1 and CDR2 sequences are SGHTA and FQGNSA. Trimming pared 4 bases from V and 5 bases from J, leaving 11 bases between. The sample was peripheral blood. The receptor was derived from a human donor in a cohort sampled during active COVID-19. The chain links TRBV7-2 to TRBJ2-2, with a tentative D call TRBD1 (6 bases). The CDR3 nucleotides read TGTGCCAGCAGCTCCCAGGGGACAACCGGGGAGCTGTTTTTT. Encoded protein: CASSSQGTTGELFF.